Listed below are T cell receptor beta chains from one sample, sequenced in a study of blood T cell repertoires in COVID-19. TCRdb's table, derived via immunoSEQ multiplex PCR, lists solely in-frame clones and lacks some. This sample carries 140,000 to 150,000 clones, around 84% of them seen once, and the ten largest clones take about 38%. The sequencing sample was made of peripheral blood. Every receptor here comes from a human donor in a cohort sampled during active COVID-19. CDR3s include the opening cysteine and the closing phenylalanine or tryptophan. Each record gives: D gene, J gene, clone size, V gene, CDR3 DNA, CDR3 protein. D genes are given only for firm matches. Only part of the rows carry a size: once, few, many, or a class if the clone is expanded.

D gene: TRBD1
J gene: TRBJ1-6
clone size: .
V gene: TRBV5-1
CDR3 DNA: TGCGCCAGCAGCTTGGGGGGGACAGGGAATTCACCCCTCCACTTT
CDR3 protein: CASSLGGTGNSPLHF

D gene: .
J gene: TRBJ1-1
clone size: few
V gene: TRBV2
CDR3 DNA: TGTGCCAGCAGTGTTCGAGGGCACTACACTGAAGCTTTCTTT
CDR3 protein: CASSVRGHYTEAFF

D gene: .
J gene: TRBJ2-2
clone size: .
V gene: TRBV5-1
CDR3 DNA: TGCGCCAGCAGCTTGGGATTCGTAGCTCCCCCGACCGGGGAGCTGTTTTTT
CDR3 protein: CASSLGFVAPPTGELFF

D gene: TRBD1
J gene: TRBJ1-4
clone size: .
V gene: TRBV28
CDR3 DNA: TGTGCCAGCAAAGCCTCAGGGGGCGCCTATGAAAAACTGTTTTTT
CDR3 protein: CASKASGGAYEKLFF

D gene: .
J gene: TRBJ1-2
clone size: once
V gene: TRBV19
CDR3 DNA: TGTGCCAGTAGTATCGGGACTGTATATGGCTACACCTTC
CDR3 protein: CASSIGTVYGYTF

D gene: TRBD1
J gene: TRBJ2-2
clone size: .
V gene: TRBV5-1
CDR3 DNA: TGCGCCAGCAGCACCGGGACAGGGGGCACCGGGGAGCTGTTTTTT
CDR3 protein: CASSTGTGGTGELFF

D gene: .
J gene: TRBJ1-6
clone size: .
V gene: TRBV6-5
CDR3 DNA: TGTGCCAGCACCAACGCCGGTAATTCACCCCTCCACTTT
CDR3 protein: CASTNAGNSPLHF

D gene: .
J gene: TRBJ1-4
clone size: few
V gene: TRBV7-2
CDR3 DNA: TGTGCCAGCAGCCAAGGACAGCTTGCAACTAATGAAAAACTGTTTTTT
CDR3 protein: CASSQGQLATNEKLFF

D gene: .
J gene: TRBJ1-1
clone size: once
V gene: TRBV6-5
CDR3 DNA: TGTGCCAGCACCCAAGAGGCCCCCCCTGAAGCTTTCTTT
CDR3 protein: CASTQEAPPEAFF

D gene: TRBD2
J gene: TRBJ2-2
clone size: few
V gene: TRBV7-9
CDR3 DNA: TGTGCCAGCAGCCTCGGGAGGGCCTCTAACACCGGGGAGCTGTTTTTT
CDR3 protein: CASSLGRASNTGELFF

D gene: TRBD1
J gene: TRBJ2-6
clone size: .
V gene: TRBV19
CDR3 DNA: TGTGCCAGTAACCAAGCAGGGGGAAGGCCTGGGGCCAACGTCCTGACTTTC
CDR3 protein: CASNQAGGRPGANVLTF

D gene: TRBD1
J gene: TRBJ2-7
clone size: .
V gene: TRBV18
CDR3 DNA: TGTGCCAGCTCACAGTTTGGGACAGGGGCTGGGTACGAGCAGTACTTC
CDR3 protein: CASSQFGTGAGYEQYF

D gene: TRBD1
J gene: TRBJ1-4
clone size: .
V gene: TRBV7-9
CDR3 DNA: TGTGCCAGCAGCTTAGGGACAGGAGCTAATGAAAAACTGTTTTTT
CDR3 protein: CASSLGTGANEKLFF

D gene: .
J gene: TRBJ2-5
clone size: .
V gene: TRBV3-1/TRBV3-2
CDR3 DNA: TGTGCCAGCAGCCAAGAGCGGGCGTCCGAGGAGACCCAGTACTTC
CDR3 protein: CASSQERASEETQYF

D gene: .
J gene: TRBJ1-4
clone size: .
V gene: TRBV5-1
CDR3 DNA: TGCGCCAGCAGCTTGGGAGGGGACAAAAATGAAAAACTGTTTTTT
CDR3 protein: CASSLGGDKNEKLFF

D gene: TRBD1
J gene: TRBJ1-6
clone size: .
V gene: TRBV18
CDR3 DNA: TGTGCCAGCTCACCTAACAGGGGAGATAATTCACCCCTCCACTTT
CDR3 protein: CASSPNRGDNSPLHF

D gene: .
J gene: TRBJ2-2
clone size: .
V gene: TRBV11-2
CDR3 DNA: TGTGCCAGCAGCCCGGACAGAAACTTCGGGGAGCTGTTTTTT
CDR3 protein: CASSPDRNFGELFF

D gene: TRBD1
J gene: TRBJ2-5
clone size: .
V gene: TRBV7-8
CDR3 DNA: TGTGCCAGCAGTCCGCTTGGACAGGGGGGGACCCAGTACTTC
CDR3 protein: CASSPLGQGGTQYF

D gene: TRBD1
J gene: TRBJ2-1
clone size: .
V gene: TRBV7-2
CDR3 DNA: TGTGCCAGCAGCTACGGACAGGGCTCTTACAATGAGCAGTTCTTC
CDR3 protein: CASSYGQGSYNEQFF

D gene: TRBD1
J gene: TRBJ1-5
clone size: .
V gene: TRBV14
CDR3 DNA: TGTGCCAGCAGCCGGACAGGGCTTGGCCAGCCCCAGCATTTT
CDR3 protein: CASSRTGLGQPQHF

D gene: .
J gene: TRBJ1-2
clone size: .
V gene: TRBV11-3
CDR3 DNA: TGTGCCAGCAGCGGGGCAAGGCAGGTGTTTGAGTATGGCTACACCTTC
CDR3 protein: CASSGARQVFEYGYTF

D gene: .
J gene: TRBJ2-5
clone size: .
V gene: TRBV27
CDR3 DNA: TGTGCCAGCAGTTTGTGGCAGGGACAAGAGACCCAGTACTTC
CDR3 protein: CASSLWQGQETQYF

D gene: .
J gene: TRBJ1-5
clone size: .
V gene: TRBV3-1/TRBV3-2
CDR3 DNA: TGTGCCAGCAGCCAAGAGAGCGTAAATCAGCCCCAGCATTTT
CDR3 protein: CASSQESVNQPQHF

D gene: .
J gene: TRBJ1-5
clone size: .
V gene: TRBV4-3
CDR3 DNA: TGCGCCAGCAGCCAGGAGGGAGGGACCAATCAGCCCCAGCATTTT
CDR3 protein: CASSQEGGTNQPQHF

D gene: TRBD1
J gene: TRBJ1-2
clone size: .
V gene: TRBV4-1
CDR3 DNA: TGCGCCAGCAGCCAGGAGACAGGGTTGGGCTACACCTTC
CDR3 protein: CASSQETGLGYTF

D gene: TRBD2
J gene: TRBJ2-1
clone size: .
V gene: TRBV28
CDR3 DNA: TGTGCCAGCAGTTTCTTGGGTACGGGACTAGCGGGAAATGAGCAGTTCTTC
CDR3 protein: CASSFLGTGLAGNEQFF

D gene: .
J gene: TRBJ1-2
clone size: .
V gene: TRBV30
CDR3 DNA: TGTGCTGTAGGGAAGGGCCAGGGGTGGGACTATGGCTACACCTTC
CDR3 protein: CAVGKGQGWDYGYTF

D gene: .
J gene: TRBJ1-4
clone size: few
V gene: TRBV4-1
CDR3 DNA: TGCGCCAGCAGCCAACAGGGGTCCACTAATGAAAAACTGTTTTTT
CDR3 protein: CASSQQGSTNEKLFF

D gene: .
J gene: TRBJ1-2
clone size: .
V gene: TRBV6-2/TRBV6-3
CDR3 DNA: TGTGCCAGCAGTTCCCCGGTCGGGAGCTACACCTTC
CDR3 protein: CASSSPVGSYTF

D gene: TRBD1
J gene: TRBJ1-2
clone size: .
V gene: TRBV7-8
CDR3 DNA: TGTGCCAGCACCAGACAGGGGTGGAATGGCTACACCTTC
CDR3 protein: CASTRQGWNGYTF

D gene: .
J gene: TRBJ2-3
clone size: .
V gene: TRBV10-3
CDR3 DNA: TGTGCCATCAGTGGGCGGGTTATCACAGATACGCAGTATTTT
CDR3 protein: CAISGRVITDTQYF

D gene: .
J gene: TRBJ2-1
clone size: .
V gene: TRBV11-2
CDR3 DNA: TGTGCCAGCAGCTTCGGGATCACCTATGAGCAGTTCTTC
CDR3 protein: CASSFGITYEQFF

D gene: .
J gene: TRBJ2-7
clone size: .
V gene: TRBV28
CDR3 DNA: TGTGCCAGCAGTTTTGTGGTTCCACGACAGGGAGGAAAAACCTACGAGCAGTACTTC
CDR3 protein: CASSFVVPRQGGKTYEQYF

D gene: .
J gene: TRBJ2-5
clone size: .
V gene: TRBV3-1/TRBV3-2
CDR3 DNA: TGTGCCAGCAGCCAACAGGGCCGGGAGACCCAGTACTTC
CDR3 protein: CASSQQGRETQYF

D gene: .
J gene: TRBJ1-1
clone size: few
V gene: TRBV18
CDR3 DNA: TGTGCCAGCTCACCGGATGAGGGCACTGAAGCTTTCTTT
CDR3 protein: CASSPDEGTEAFF

D gene: TRBD1
J gene: TRBJ2-7
clone size: .
V gene: TRBV28
CDR3 DNA: TGTGCCAGCAGTCCTCCGGGACAGGCAAAGCAGTACTTC
CDR3 protein: CASSPPGQAKQYF

D gene: TRBD1
J gene: TRBJ1-6
clone size: .
V gene: TRBV5-1
CDR3 DNA: TGCGCCAGCAGCTTGGCCCCCAGGGGGCCCCTCCACTTT
CDR3 protein: CASSLAPRGPLHF

D gene: TRBD2
J gene: TRBJ2-3
clone size: .
V gene: TRBV3-1/TRBV3-2
CDR3 DNA: TGTGCCAGCAGCCAAGATAGGTGGCGGGGGGCCCCATTCCATTTT
CDR3 protein: CASSQDRWRGAPFHF

D gene: TRBD2
J gene: TRBJ2-3
clone size: .
V gene: TRBV4-3
CDR3 DNA: TGCGCCAGCAGCCCTAGCGGGGGGGCCGAAGATACGCAGTATTTT
CDR3 protein: CASSPSGGAEDTQYF

D gene: .
J gene: TRBJ2-7
clone size: .
V gene: TRBV11-3
CDR3 DNA: TGTGCCAGCAGCTCCAGGGGGGCACACGAGCAGTACTTC
CDR3 protein: CASSSRGAHEQYF

D gene: .
J gene: TRBJ2-7
clone size: .
V gene: TRBV6-2/TRBV6-3
CDR3 DNA: TGTGCCAGCAGTTCACAGGGCTACGAGCAGTACTTC
CDR3 protein: CASSSQGYEQYF

D gene: TRBD1
J gene: TRBJ2-7
clone size: .
V gene: TRBV30
CDR3 DNA: TGTGCCTGGAGTGTCCGGGACAGGGCCTACGAGCAGTACTTC
CDR3 protein: CAWSVRDRAYEQYF

D gene: TRBD1
J gene: TRBJ1-1
clone size: .
V gene: TRBV18
CDR3 DNA: TGTGCCAGCTCAGTCCGGGACAGCTCGAACACTGAAGCTTTCTTT
CDR3 protein: CASSVRDSSNTEAFF

D gene: TRBD1
J gene: TRBJ1-4
clone size: .
V gene: TRBV9
CDR3 DNA: TGTGCCAGCAGCGCGAGGGGGACAGCTAATGAAAAACTGTTTTTT
CDR3 protein: CASSARGTANEKLFF

D gene: TRBD2
J gene: TRBJ2-1
clone size: .
V gene: TRBV9
CDR3 DNA: TGTGCCAGCAGCGTTGGGGTCAGCGGGGCCTACAATGAGCAGTTCTTC
CDR3 protein: CASSVGVSGAYNEQFF

D gene: .
J gene: TRBJ2-1
clone size: .
V gene: TRBV6-5
CDR3 DNA: TGTGCCAGCAGTTCCACAGCTAACAATGAGCAGTTCTTC
CDR3 protein: CASSSTANNEQFF

D gene: .
J gene: TRBJ1-4
clone size: .
V gene: TRBV5-4
CDR3 DNA: TGTGCCAGCAACGTGGGGGGGGCAACTAATGAAAAACTGTTTTTT
CDR3 protein: CASNVGGATNEKLFF

D gene: .
J gene: TRBJ2-1
clone size: .
V gene: TRBV28
CDR3 DNA: TGTGCCAGCAGTTTGGAGGCTCTTAACAATGAGCAGTTCTTC
CDR3 protein: CASSLEALNNEQFF

D gene: .
J gene: TRBJ1-3
clone size: .
V gene: TRBV10-3
CDR3 DNA: TGTGCCATTAGGACAGACTCTGGAAACACCATATATTTT
CDR3 protein: CAIRTDSGNTIYF

D gene: TRBD2
J gene: TRBJ2-3
clone size: .
V gene: TRBV6-4
CDR3 DNA: TGTGCCAGCAGTGACTCGACTAGCGGGGGAACAGATACGCAGTATTTT
CDR3 protein: CASSDSTSGGTDTQYF